This T cell receptor beta chain was captured in a study of Ad26.COV2.S vaccination and SARS-CoV-2 variants. Study as a whole: Dosing was one shot or two shots 56 days apart.

Broader study findings: Measures of TCR breadth and depth may have fallen short of total T cell responses. People who got the vaccine had more spike-specific TCR breadth than people who got placebo.

The repertoire was sequenced with immunoSEQ multiplex PCR; TCRdb's copy has only in-frame clones and lacks some. Among some 460,000 clones, 80% to 90% were seen once, and the ten largest hold 1.7%. The treatment denotes: roughly 19 received Ad26.COV2.S at low or high dose, single or two shots; roughly five received placebo; per-sample allocation not given. Collection of samples fell on day 63 after the first vaccine or placebo injection. Boston provided a donor who was an adult aged 18-55 years. In regard to this clone: Its antigen is still unknown.

The specimen was peripheral blood, collected in a trial of Ad26.COV2.S vaccine versus placebo. This TCR came from a person aged 18 to 65 who received the Ad26.COV2.S COVID-19 vaccine or a placebo.

The CDR3 is CAISDRDLTGELFF. The CDR3 DNA is TGTGCCATCAGTGACAGGGACTTAACCGGGGAGCTGTTTTTT. V and J are TRBV10-3 and TRBJ2-2, with D tentatively TRBD2 (6 bases). Germline V lookup: CDR1 ENHRY, CDR2 SYGVKD. This CDR3 comprises 14 residues. V shed 3 bases and J shed 5 bases, with 10 bases lying between them.